This T cell receptor (beta chain) was captured by sequencing in a study of T cell changes during pregnancy in multiple sclerosis. Using immunoSEQ multiplex PCR, the repertoire was profiled, and TCRdb retains in-frame clones only, with some absent. The repertoire holds some 74,000 clones, with roughly 90% as singletons. The germline V and J ends were trimmed by 6 bases and 4 bases, with 19 bases remaining between them. The CDR3 extends over 15 amino acids. Germline CDR1 and CDR2: SGHRS and YFSETQ. This TCR was recovered from a female donor in good health, enrolled as a control in a pregnancy study. The rearrangement uses TRBV5-1 and TRBJ2-5; maybe TRBD1 (6 bases). Sequencing was performed on peripheral blood, taken after pregnancy. The CDR3 region has the DNA TGCGCCAGCAAAAATGAGGAGTTGGGGGCAGAGACCCAGTACTTC. It specifies CASKNEELGAETQYF.